This T cell receptor (beta chain) was captured in a study of identical twins. A universal primer site was incorporated via template switching, and the cDNA contained unique molecular identifiers. TCRdb reprocessed the 5' RACE reads with MiXCR, giving one entry per CDR3 protein. The table has approximately 690,000 distinct CDR3 sequences, roughly 6.2% seen once. Sequencing input: naive T cells sorted from blood. The sequence derives from a man in his late teens or twenties in good health.

The CDR3 protein is CASSQSVLRADTQYF. CDR3 coding DNA: TGTGCCAGCAGCCAATCTGTCCTCCGCGCAGATACGCAGTATTTT. V usage is TRBV3-1 and J usage is TRBJ2-3, with no clear D. V was trimmed by 2 bases and J by 4 bases, leaving 13 bases between them. The CDR3 spans 15 residues. Germline V gives CDR1 LGHDT, CDR2 YNNKEL (reference sequence).